The next 2 T cell receptor beta chains were all read from a single sample in a study of monozygotic twins with inflammatory bowel disease. TCRdb re-called the 5' RACE reads and shows each CDR3 protein once, DNA omitted. The listing contains 200,000 to 250,000 distinct CDR3 sequences. The sequencing input was blood. The receptors originated from a human donor with ulcerative colitis or Crohn's disease, or a healthy co-twin of an affected twin (not recorded which).

The gene calls are TRBV3-1 and TRBJ1-1; checking the TCRdb D call of TRBD1 is not possible without DNA. Germline CDR1 is LGHDT and CDR2 is YNNKEL (reference sequence). This CDR3 has 14 amino acids. The CDR3 reads CASSHTSGHGGAFF.

The rearrangement uses TRBV6-1 and TRBJ2-1; the TCRdb call, TRBD2, lacks DNA for checking. This CDR3 comprises 20 residues. CDR1 is MNHNS, CDR2 SASEGT, per germline. The CDR3 region is CASSGLGAGVTLSSYNEQFF.